The 20 T cell receptor beta chains reported below all come from one sample, sequenced in a study of control samples from healthy donors and cancer patients. Assay: immunoSEQ multiplex PCR; the TCRdb copy retains only in-frame clones and omits some. Of some 57,000 clones in the sample, 90% to 95% are singletons; the top ten hold nearly 2.5%. Specimen: blood. Receptors were obtained from a man aged 30 to 45 in good health.

The V call is TRBV6-5, the J call TRBJ2-7; D uncertain. Germline CDR1 reads MNHEY; CDR2 reads SVGAGI. The CDR3 contains 15 residues. The V gene lost 6 bases and the J gene lost 5 bases, with 20 bases spanning the gap. CDR3 nucleotides: TGTGCCAGCAGCGGGTCCCACGGCTGGGTTGACGAGCAGTACTTC. It translates to CASSGSHGWVDEQYF.

The rearrangement joins TRBV10-2 to TRBJ1-5; D call uncertain. Per germline, CDR1 WSHSY and CDR2 SAAADI. The CDR3 is 13 amino acids. The ends were cut back, 2 bases at V and 2 bases at J, with 4 bases in the middle. CDR3 protein: CASSEQGNQPQHF. The CDR3 nucleotides are TGCGCCAGCAGTGAGCAGGGCAATCAGCCCCAGCATTTT.

The chain employs TRBV7-8 and TRBJ2-7; TRBD1 matches at 8 bases. Germline V gene data show CDR1 as SGHVS and CDR2 as FQNEAQ. The junction had 2 bases not matched to a gene; V was cut back by 1 base and J by 0 bases. The CDR3 is made up of 15 amino acids. CDR3 protein: CASSLGQGPSYEQYF. In nucleotides, the CDR3 is TGTGCCAGCAGCTTAGGACAGGGGCCCTCCTACGAGCAGTACTTC. Together with reference TRBV7-8 and TRBJ2-7, the CDR3 gives the full variable domain: GAGVSQSPRYKVAKRGQDVALRCDPISGHVSLFWYQQALGQGPEFLTYFQNEAQLDKSGLPSDRFFAERPEGSVSTLKIQRTQQEDSAVYLCASSLGQGPSYEQYFGPGTRLTVT.

The chain uses TRBV28 and TRBJ2-7; D may match TRBD1 or TRBD2 (5 bases each). The V end lost 1 base, the J end lost 5 bases, and 15 bases lay between the germline ends. In germline, CDR1 is MDHEN, CDR2 SYDVKM. This CDR3 contains 15 residues. The CDR3 region is CASSLLTGLRNEQYF. The CDR3 DNA follows: TGTGCCAGCAGTTTATTAACAGGACTCCGTAACGAGCAGTACTTC.

This sequence joins TRBV9 and TRBJ2-1; 9 nucleotides line up with TRBD2. V lost 2 bases and J lost 5; bases outside the gene matches: 5. The CDR3 is made up of 15 amino acids. CDR1 is SGDLS, CDR2 YYNGEE, per germline. The chain's CDR3 is CASSVSGRGNNEQFF. DNA for the CDR3: TGTGCCAGCAGCGTTAGCGGGAGAGGGAACAATGAGCAGTTCTTC.

The CDR3 loop is CASSPGLAGVFDQYF. The CDR3 nucleotides read TGTGCCAGCAGCCCGGGACTAGCGGGAGTGTTCGATCAGTACTTC. J is TRBJ2-7 and V is TRBV3-1 (or the pseudogene TRBV3-2); 14 bases are a match to TRBD2. Germline V gene data show CDR1 as LGHDT and CDR2 as YNNKEL (reference sequence). The J segment lost 10 bases and the V segment lost 4 bases, leaving 9 bases of the junction unmatched. This CDR3 has 15 amino acids.

The chain links TRBV5-4 to TRBJ1-3, with D hard to call. In germline, CDR1 is SGHNT, CDR2 YYREEE (reference sequence). V was clipped by 3 bases and J by 0 bases, with 4 bases between them. This CDR3 contains 13 residues. The DNA for the CDR3 is TGTGCCAGCAGCTCCATCTCTGGAAACACCATATATTTT. Translating gives CASSSISGNTIYF.

The rearrangement links TRBV7-4 to TRBJ2-1; D call uncertain. This CDR3 has 16 residues. CDR1 SGHVT and CDR2 SQSDAQ come from the germline V gene. With 3 bases removed from V and 4 bases from J, the gap between germline ends came to 16 bases. CDR3 nucleotides: TGTGCCAGCAGCTTCACCCGGCTAGTCTCGTACAATGAGCAGTTCTTC. Translated: CASSFTRLVSYNEQFF.

The CDR3: CASSQDSLAGFLRSGANVLTF. The CDR3 bases are TGTGCCAGCAGCCAAGACAGTCTAGCGGGATTCCTCCGCTCTGGGGCCAACGTCCTGACTTTC. The chain uses TRBV14 and TRBJ2-6; TRBD2 matches 9 bases. The length of the CDR3 is 21 residues. Per the germline V gene, CDR1 is SGHDN and CDR2 is FVKESK. The junction had 12 bases not matched to a gene; V was cut back by 0 bases and J by 0 bases. Variable domain in full (rest from reference TRBV14 and TRBJ2-6): EAGVTQFPSHSVIEKGQTVTLRCDPISGHDNLYWYRRVMGKEIKFLLHFVKESKQDESGMPNNRFLAERTGGTYSTLKVQPAELEDSGVYFCASSQDSLAGFLRSGANVLTFGAGSRLTVL.

The chain recombines TRBV2 with TRBJ2-6; D may be TRBD1 (6 bases). V gave up 8 bases and J gave up 0 bases, with 20 bases separating them. The CDR3 length is 18 residues. CDR1 and CDR2 from the germline V gene are SNHLY and FYNNEI. For the CDR3, the DNA is TGTGCCAGCCGTTCCAGAGGGGGTGCCAGCTCTGGGGCCAACGTCCTGACTTTC. Its protein is CASRSRGGASSGANVLTF.

The J gene is TRBJ1-2, the V gene TRBV6-5, with 9 bases that match TRBD1. J was trimmed by 1 base and V by 6 bases; bases with no gene match: 6. The CDR3 loop spans 15 amino acids. CDR1 and CDR2 from the germline V gene are MNHEY and SVGAGI. This CDR3 reads CASSRGQGSNYGYTF. CDR3 nucleotides: TGTGCCAGCAGCCGCGGACAGGGGAGTAACTATGGCTACACCTTC.

This clone was recorded once. The chain recombines TRBV6-5 with TRBJ2-1, with TRBD2 matching 10 bases. CDR1 and CDR2 (germline): MNHEY, SVGAGI. V shed 7 bases, J shed 5 bases, and the junction held 5 bases outside the gene matches. The CDR3 is made up of 14 amino acids. This CDR3 reads CASTPSGRNNEQFF. Here the CDR3 DNA reads TGTGCCAGCACCCCTAGCGGGAGAAACAATGAGCAGTTCTTC.

This rearrangement joins TRBV6-5 to TRBJ2-7; a weak D match, TRBD1 (5 bases). Trimming took off 8 bases at V and 0 bases at J, with 17 bases between the two ends. CDR1 is MNHEY, CDR2 SVGAGI, per germline. The CDR3 loop spans 15 amino acids. The CDR3 DNA reads as TGTGCCAGCGCGGAGTGGGGCCCCAGCTCCTACGAGCAGTACTTC. It is translated as CASAEWGPSSYEQYF.

The gene calls are TRBV5-1 and TRBJ2-7, with 11 bases matching TRBD2. V was pared by 4 bases and J by 3 bases, with 12 bases of the junction left unmatched. The V gene's germline CDR1 is SGHRS and CDR2 YFSETQ. The length of the CDR3 is 17 residues. The DNA for the CDR3 is TGCGCCAGCAGCCAGCCAATAGGGACTAGCGGAATCTACGAGCAGTACTTC. This encodes CASSQPIGTSGIYEQYF.

The chain carries TRBV5-1 and TRBJ1-1; D is unclear. Per germline, CDR1 SGHRS and CDR2 YFSETQ. V dropped 4 bases and J dropped 0 bases, with 7 bases sitting between them. The CDR3 totals 13 residues. CDR3 region: CASSPRLNTEAFF. The CDR3 DNA reads TGCGCCAGCAGCCCCCGGTTGAACACTGAAGCTTTCTTT.

The chain is built from TRBV12-5 and TRBJ2-3; perhaps D is TRBD1 or TRBD2 (6 bases each). V lost 0 bases, J lost 2 bases, and 15 bases lay in between. Germline CDR1 LGHNT, CDR2 FRNRAP. The CDR3 length is 17 residues. The CDR3 DNA follows: TGTGCTAGTGGTTTGGTACAAGGGGGGTCCCACACAGATACGCAGTATTTT. It yields the protein CASGLVQGGSHTDTQYF. The whole variable domain, remainder taken from reference TRBV12-5 and TRBJ2-3, is DARVTQTPRHKVTEMGQEVTMRCQPILGHNTVFWYRQTMMQGLELLAYFRNRAPLDDSGMPKDRFSAEMPDATLATLKIQPSEPRDSAVYFCASGLVQGGSHTDTQYFGPGTRLTVL.

V gene TRBV5-1 combines with J gene TRBJ2-1; 7 bases are shared with TRBD2. Trimming at V came to 4 bases and at J to 9 bases, leaving 7 bases not matched to a gene. This CDR3 has 13 residues. From germline, CDR1 is SGHRS and CDR2 YFSETQ. CDR3 DNA: TGCGCCAGCAGCGGGGGGGACCTGGGTGAGCAGTTCTTC. Amino acid sequence: CASSGGDLGEQFF. The complete variable domain, with remaining parts taken from reference TRBV5-1 and TRBJ2-1, reads KAGVTQTPRYLIKTRGQQVTLSCSPISGHRSVSWYQQTPGQGLQFLFEYFSETQRNKGNFPGRFSGRQFSNSRSEMNVSTLELGDSALYLCASSGGDLGEQFFGPGTRLTVL.

The rearrangement joins TRBV10-2 to TRBJ1-5; D call uncertain. The CDR3 runs to 15 residues. CDR1 and CDR2 from the germline V gene are WSHSY and SAAADI. The V gene lost 4 bases and the J gene lost 0 bases, with 10 bases spanning the gap. The CDR3 DNA reads as TGCGCCAGCAGTGGTTACGGATCTAGCAATCAGCCCCAGCATTTT. It specifies CASSGYGSSNQPQHF.

V and J are TRBV28 and TRBJ2-5; maybe TRBD1 (6 bases). Looked up from germline, CDR1 is MDHEN and CDR2 is SYDVKM. CDR3 size: 14 residues. Trimming took 3 bases from V and 4 from J, leaving 12 bases between them. The CDR3 reads CASSFPQGIETQYF. The CDR3 nucleotides read TGTGCCAGCAGTTTTCCACAGGGAATAGAGACCCAGTACTTC.

The rearrangement uses TRBV5-6 and TRBJ2-7, with D perhaps matching TRBD1 (6 bases). V lost 1 base to trimming and J lost 1 base, with 6 bases between them. CDR3 size: 13 residues. Germline assignment: CDR1 SGHDT and CDR2 YYEEEE. The CDR3 loop is CASSLQGSYEQYF. CDR3 in DNA: TGTGCCAGCAGCTTGCAGGGGTCCTACGAGCAGTACTTC.